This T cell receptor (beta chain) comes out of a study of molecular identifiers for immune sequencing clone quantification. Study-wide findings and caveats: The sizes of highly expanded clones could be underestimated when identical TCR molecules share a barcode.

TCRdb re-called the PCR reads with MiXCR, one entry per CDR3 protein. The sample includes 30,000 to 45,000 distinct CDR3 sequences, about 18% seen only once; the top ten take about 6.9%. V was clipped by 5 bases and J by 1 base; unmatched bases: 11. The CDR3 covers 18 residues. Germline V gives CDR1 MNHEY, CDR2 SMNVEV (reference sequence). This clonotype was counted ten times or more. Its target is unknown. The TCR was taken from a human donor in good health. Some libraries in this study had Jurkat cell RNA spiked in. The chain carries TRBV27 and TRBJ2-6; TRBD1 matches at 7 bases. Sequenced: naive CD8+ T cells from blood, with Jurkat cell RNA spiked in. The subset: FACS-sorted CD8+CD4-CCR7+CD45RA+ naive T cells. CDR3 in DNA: TGTGCCAGCAGTCAATACAGGGGCCAACAATCTGGGGCCAACGTCCTGACTTTC. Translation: CASSQYRGQQSGANVLTF.